A single sample gave rise to the 27 T cell receptor beta chains below, sequenced in a study of blood T cell repertoires in COVID-19. Profiling relied on immunoSEQ multiplex PCR, and the TCRdb table lists in-frame clones only, not all of them. The data show roughly 120,000 clones, with approximately 82% seen just once and 7.5% held by the top ten. Source material: peripheral blood. These receptors all stem from a man aged 65 to 85 with active or convalescent COVID-19.

This clone was detected only once. The chain recombines TRBV9 with TRBJ2-7; 7 bases match TRBD1. The CDR3 contains 13 residues. Germline loops: CDR1 SGDLS, CDR2 YYNGEE. Trimming took 4 bases from V and 6 from J; bases not matched to a gene: 7. The CDR3 loop is CASSPTGLGEQYF. The CDR3 DNA sequence: TGTGCCAGCAGCCCGACAGGGTTAGGCGAGCAGTACTTC.

This clone has just a few counts. The chain combines TRBV5-4 with TRBJ1-1; D not resolved. This CDR3 is 14 amino acids long. The V end lost 5 bases, the J end lost 6 bases, and 17 bases lay between the germline ends. Germline-derived CDR1 and CDR2 are SGHNT and YYREEE (reference sequence). The chain's CDR3 is CASSPGSQEPEAFF. The CDR3 DNA follows: TGTGCCAGCAGTCCGGGATCCCAGGAACCTGAAGCTTTCTTT.

This chain links TRBV7-6 with TRBJ2-7, with 11 bases that match TRBD2. J was trimmed by 3 bases and V by 2 bases; bases with no gene match: 0. There are 14 residues in the CDR3. Looked up from germline, CDR1 is SGHVS and CDR2 is FNYEAQ. CDR3 protein: CASSLTSGGYEQYF. In nucleotides, the CDR3 is TGTGCCAGCAGCTTAACTAGCGGGGGCTACGAGCAGTACTTC.

This sequence joins TRBV7-8 and TRBJ1-1; 8 bases align to TRBD1. Germline V CDR1 and CDR2: SGHVS, FQNEAQ. The CDR3 loop spans 16 amino acids. Trimming at V came to 2 bases and at J to 0 bases, leaving 5 bases not matched to a gene. The CDR3 loop is CASSLTRGLMNTEAFF. CDR3 in DNA: TGTGCCAGCAGCTTAACCAGGGGGCTAATGAACACTGAAGCTTTCTTT.

The chain carries TRBV4-3 and TRBJ2-3; D is perhaps TRBD2 (6 bases). Trimming cost V 0 bases and J 3 bases, with 10 bases left between them. The CDR3 is 15 residues long. Germline CDR1 is LGHNA and CDR2 is YSLEER. CDR3 loop: CASSQDGRETDTQYF. CDR3 nucleotide sequence: TGCGCCAGCAGCCAAGACGGTCGGGAGACAGATACGCAGTATTTT.

The J gene is TRBJ1-1, the V gene TRBV3-1 (or the pseudogene TRBV3-2); 8 bases map to TRBD1. Germline trimming cut 2 bases from V and 6 bases from J; bases unmatched to any gene: 5. This CDR3 has 14 amino acids. Per the germline V gene, CDR1 is LGHDT and CDR2 is YNNKEL (reference sequence). The CDR3 nucleotides are TGTGCCAGCAGCCAACCTGGACAGGGCGCTGAAGCTTTCTTT. This codes for CASSQPGQGAEAFF.

The rearrangement links TRBV6-5 to TRBJ1-4, with 10 nucleotides matching TRBD1. Trimming cost V 5 bases and J 4 bases; bases outside gene matches: 4. Germline CDR1 reads MNHEY; CDR2 reads SVGAGI. This CDR3 is built from 15 residues. CDR3 sequence: CASSIGDRGNEKLFF. CDR3 DNA: TGTGCCAGCAGTATCGGGGACAGGGGTAATGAAAAACTGTTTTTT.

The chain combines TRBV6-6 with TRBJ1-1; 8 bases agree with TRBD1. Trimming at V came to 5 bases and at J to 3 bases, leaving 11 bases not matched to a gene. The CDR3 extends over 16 amino acids. In germline, CDR1 is MNHNY, CDR2 SVGAGI (reference sequence). The CDR3 bases are TGTGCCAGCAGTGGGACAGGTGGGAGCGGGGACACTGAAGCTTTCTTT. Its translation is CASSGTGGSGDTEAFF.

The CDR3 DNA reads TGTGCCAGCAACCCAGGACAGGGATCTGGCTACACCTTC. Protein sequence: CASNPGQGSGYTF. V is TRBV6-2 or TRBV6-3 and J is TRBJ1-2, with 8 positions matching TRBD1. V was pared by 7 bases and J by 7 bases, with 8 bases of the junction left unmatched. Germline CDR1 and CDR2: MNHEY and SVGEGT. The CDR3 is 13 residues long.

About this clone: This CDR3 is also generated by other DNA sequences in the sample. This chain uses TRBV12-3 or TRBV12-4 with TRBJ1-6, with 7 bases matching TRBD1. Trimming cost V 8 bases and J 6 bases; bases outside gene matches: 4. This CDR3 has 13 residues. The DNA of the CDR3 is TGTGCCAGCTCCAGACAGGGTAATTCACCCCTCCACTTT. It codes for CASSRQGNSPLHF.

The chain joins TRBV28 to TRBJ2-7, with D tentatively TRBD1 (5 bases). V lost 7 bases and J lost 5, with 12 bases in between. The CDR3 consists of 12 residues. Per germline, CDR1 MDHEN and CDR2 SYDVKM. The CDR3 reads CASKSSGHEQYF. The CDR3 nucleotides read TGTGCCAGCAAGTCGTCAGGGCACGAGCAGTACTTC.

CDR3 DNA sequence: TGCGCCAGCAGCTTCGGACAGGGGGCGAGCGGGGAGCTGTTTTTT. Amino acid sequence: CASSFGQGASGELFF. The chain couples TRBV5-1 to TRBJ2-2; 11 bases agree with TRBD1. There are 15 residues in the CDR3. V lost 2 bases, J lost 7 bases, and 4 bases stayed unmatched. Germline lookup yields CDR1 SGHRS and CDR2 YFSETQ. Combining the CDR3 with reference TRBV5-1 and TRBJ2-2 gives the whole variable domain KAGVTQTPRYLIKTRGQQVTLSCSPISGHRSVSWYQQTPGQGLQFLFEYFSETQRNKGNFPGRFSGRQFSNSRSEMNVSTLELGDSALYLCASSFGQGASGELFFGEGSRLTVL.

This clone occurred a few times. The chain recombines TRBV12-2 with TRBJ2-5; the D call in the table, TRBD2, was not verified against the DNA. TRBV12-2 is given as a pseudogene. The CDR3 length is 13 residues. CDR3 in DNA: TGTGCAAGTCGCTTAGCGCGGGTAAAGACCCAGTACTTC. Translation gives CASRLARVKTQYF.

The rearrangement joins TRBV7-2 to TRBJ2-1; the D gene is possibly TRBD1 (5 bases). The CDR3 is 16 residues long. Germline V gene lookup returns CDR1 SGHTA and CDR2 FQGNSA. V lost 5 bases and J lost 0, with 14 bases in between. The CDR3 nucleotides are TGTGCCAGCAGCCCACGGACACAAAACTCCTACAATGAGCAGTTCTTC. Amino acids: CASSPRTQNSYNEQFF.

The CDR3 reads CASSLKTGNNEQFF. In DNA, the CDR3 is TGCGCCAGCAGCTTGAAGACAGGGAACAATGAGCAGTTCTTC. V usage is TRBV5-1 and J usage is TRBJ2-1, with TRBD1 matching over 7 bases. With 1 base clipped from V and 5 bases from J, the junction kept 3 bases outside the gene matches. The CDR3 is 14 amino acids. Germline V lookup: CDR1 SGHRS, CDR2 YFSETQ.

The chain links TRBV5-4 to TRBJ2-3; 9 bases map to TRBD1. The CDR3 has 16 residues. Trimming cost V 1 base and J 3 bases; bases outside gene matches: 6. Germline V gene sequence: CDR1 SGHNT, CDR2 YYREEE (reference sequence). CDR3 sequence: CASSLQGTGRTDTQYF. CDR3 nucleotides: TGTGCCAGCAGCTTGCAGGGGACAGGGAGGACAGATACGCAGTATTTT.

The chain has TRBV7-3 and TRBJ1-6; D might be TRBD1 (5 bases). Between the trimmed V and J ends, which lost 1 base and 12 bases, there was a span of 13 bases. Germline V lookup: CDR1 SGHTA, CDR2 FQGTGA. The CDR3 has 14 residues. CDR3: CASSLMAGQGPLHF. CDR3 in DNA: TGTGCCAGCAGCTTAATGGCCGGCCAGGGACCCCTCCACTTT.

This clone has just a few counts. The rearrangement joins TRBV4-2 to TRBJ2-2; 9 bases agree with TRBD2. The CDR3 length is 16 residues. The germline V gene encodes CDR1 LGHNA and CDR2 YNFKEQ. Trimming took 3 bases from V and 2 from J; bases not matched to a gene: 4. The CDR3 DNA sequence: TGTGCCAGCAGCCACGTAGCGGGGGTTAACACCGGGGAGCTGTTTTTT. It translates to CASSHVAGVNTGELFF.

This clone was counted only a few times. The genes are TRBV5-4 and TRBJ2-7; 9 positions match TRBD2. J lost 6 bases, V lost 1 base, and 8 bases had no gene match. This CDR3 has 15 amino acids. Germline V gene lookup returns CDR1 SGHNT and CDR2 YYREEE (reference sequence). The CDR3 nucleotides are TGTGCCAGCAGCTTGATGGCGGGAGGGCCAGTCGAGCAGTACTTC. As protein: CASSLMAGGPVEQYF.

A note on this clone: One end of the junction is discordant with germline, which a read error may explain. The V gene is TRBV11-2, the J gene TRBJ2-1; 10 positions agree with TRBD2. Germline values: CDR1 SGHAT, CDR2 FQNNGV. The CDR3 totals 14 residues. The CDR3 loop is CASSLEPSGSSMIF. The CDR3 DNA reads TGTGCCAGCAGCTTAGAACCTAGCGGGAGTTCAATGATCTTC.

V and J are TRBV5-1 and TRBJ1-2; 10 positions agree with TRBD1. The CDR3 has 15 residues. Losses at the gene ends were 3 bases for V and 6 bases for J; bases not matched to a gene: 8. From germline, CDR1 is SGHRS and CDR2 YFSETQ. The CDR3, as DNA: TGCGCCAGCAGCTACAGACAGGGGGCAGTAGATGGCTACACCTTC. Its protein is CASSYRQGAVDGYTF.

The rearrangement links TRBV7-9 to TRBJ2-7; 16 bases match TRBD2. With 1 base clipped from V and 6 bases from J, the junction kept 9 bases outside the gene matches. This CDR3 region has 18 residues. From germline, CDR1 is SEHNR and CDR2 FQNEAQ (reference sequence). CDR3 DNA sequence: TGTGCCAGCAGCTTAGTCCCCGGGACTAGCGGGAGGGCCCGCGAGCAGTACTTC. This sequence encodes CASSLVPGTSGRAREQYF.

This clone is a singleton in its sample. The CDR3 reads CASSLAAGGPTMLQFF. The DNA for the CDR3 is TGTGCCAGCAGCTTGGCCGCAGGGGGCCCCACAATGTTGCAGTTCTTC. The rearrangement links TRBV5-4 to TRBJ2-1; TRBD1 agrees at 8 bases. The J segment lost 12 bases and the V segment lost 0 bases, leaving 14 bases of the junction unmatched. The CDR3 totals 16 residues. Germline CDR1 SGHNT, CDR2 YYREEE (reference sequence).

The chain has TRBV5-1 and TRBJ2-1; 11 bases match TRBD2. The CDR3 spans 16 residues. The V segment lost 0 bases and the J segment 6 bases; nucleotides outside the gene matches: 5. Germline values: CDR1 SGHRS, CDR2 YFSETQ. The CDR3 DNA reads as TGCGCCAGCAGCTTGGTTGGTAGCGGGAGGGCCAATGAGCAGTTCTTC. Protein: CASSLVGSGRANEQFF.

The chain carries TRBV10-3 and TRBJ2-3, with 7 bases identical to TRBD1. Germline V lookup: CDR1 ENHRY, CDR2 SYGVKD. The CDR3 length is 15 residues. J lost 6 bases, V lost 5 bases, and 11 bases had no gene match. In nucleotides, the CDR3 is TGTGCCATCAGTCCTACTACAGGGGCTGGGGATACGCAGTATTTT. The encoded protein is CAISPTTGAGDTQYF.

This rearrangement joins TRBV14 to TRBJ2-1, with 12 positions matching TRBD2. Unmatched junction bases numbered 9, after V lost 0 bases and J lost 6 bases. The germline V gene encodes CDR1 SGHDN and CDR2 FVKESK. The CDR3 spans 18 residues. As DNA, the CDR3 is TGTGCCAGCAGCCAAGATTACGGGCTAGCGGGAGGGCTCAATGAGCAGTTCTTC. It is translated as CASSQDYGLAGGLNEQFF.

This clone occurred once. The chain combines TRBV28 with TRBJ1-4; D possibly corresponds to TRBD1 (6 bases). The CDR3 is 16 amino acids. Germline V lookup: CDR1 MDHEN, CDR2 SYDVKM. Trimming left V 5 bases short and J 3 bases short, with 16 bases between. CDR3: CASSPPDTGPNEKLFF. The CDR3 DNA reads TGTGCCAGCAGTCCCCCCGACACAGGGCCTAATGAAAAACTGTTTTTT.